This is a list of T cell receptor beta chains from one sample in a study of CD8 T cells in Susac syndrome. TCRdb ran MiXCR on the immunoSEQ multiplex PCR reads and lists one entry per CDR3 protein. The sample holds approximately 190,000 distinct CDR3 sequences, 80% to 95% seen once. Material for sequencing was CD4+ T cells from PBMCs. Receptors originate from a human donor in good health. The CDR3 runs from the conserved cysteine through the conserved F or W. The D gene is left open where the match is weak. Only part of the rows carry a size: once, few, many, or a class if the clone is expanded.

NA	TRBV12-3/TRBV12-4	TRBJ1-5	NA	15	CASSLRGIGNQPQHF	TGTGCCAGCAGTTTGAGGGGAATTGGCAATCAGCCCCAGCATTTT
NA	TRBV19	TRBJ2-2	NA	15	CASSIGAVNTGELFF	TGTGCCAGTAGTATTGGGGCAGTGAACACCGGGGAGCTGTTTTTT
once	TRBV3-1	TRBJ1-2	NA	13	CASSPFRAYGYTF	TGTGCCAGCAGCCCCTTCAGAGCCTATGGCTACACCTTC
NA	TRBV15	TRBJ1-5	NA	15	CATSRDRVASQPQHF	TGTGCCACCAGCAGAGATCGGGTGGCTAGTCAGCCCCAGCATTTT
NA	TRBV7-9	TRBJ2-1	NA	14	CASSSEEKYNEQFF	TGTGCCAGCAGCTCGGAGGAAAAGTACAATGAGCAGTTCTTC
NA	TRBV28	TRBJ1-2	NA	14	CASSQGGTGYGYTF	TGTGCCAGCAGTCAAGGCGGTACAGGGTATGGCTACACCTTC
NA	TRBV30	TRBJ2-1	NA	10	CAWGPGEQFF	TGTGCCTGGGGGCCCGGTGAGCAGTTCTTC
NA	TRBV30	TRBJ2-3	TRBD2	16	CAWRWGGLAGGDTQYF	TGTGCCTGGAGATGGGGGGGACTAGCGGGGGGAGATACGCAGTATTTT
NA	TRBV29-1	TRBJ2-7	TRBD2	15	CSVDNIAGGTYEQYF	TGCAGCGTGGACAATATAGCGGGGGGAACCTACGAGCAGTACTTC
few	TRBV7-9	TRBJ2-7	NA	13	CASSLGGPYEQYF	TGTGCCAGCAGCTTAGGGGGGCCCTACGAGCAGTACTTC
NA	TRBV20-1	TRBJ2-1	NA	16	CSARVRAVESYNEQFF	TGCAGTGCTAGAGTAAGGGCAGTTGAATCTTACAATGAGCAGTTCTTC
NA	TRBV7-2	TRBJ2-1	TRBD2	14	CASSLGGLADEQFF	TGTGCCAGCAGCTTAGGGGGACTAGCCGATGAGCAGTTCTTC
NA	TRBV5-1	TRBJ2-5	NA	16	CASRRGLGGPEETQYF	TGCGCCAGCAGACGTGGGCTCGGGGGTCCGGAAGAGACCCAGTACTTC
NA	TRBV19	TRBJ1-4	NA	14	CASSRGATNEKLFF	TGTGCCAGTAGTCGGGGGGCCACTAATGAAAAACTGTTTTTT
NA	TRBV6-5	TRBJ2-3	NA	14	CASSSVARTDTQYF	TGTGCCAGCAGTTCCGTCGCCCGCACAGATACGCAGTATTTT
NA	TRBV10-3	TRBJ2-3	NA	15	CAISETGTRTDTRYF	TGTGCCATCAGTGAGACCGGGACCAGGACAGATACGCGGTATTTT
NA	TRBV7-2	TRBJ1-4	NA	15	CASSLGPSTNEKLFF	TGTGCCAGCAGCTTAGGACCTTCAACTAATGAAAAACTGTTTTTT
NA	TRBV12-3/TRBV12-4	TRBJ2-5	NA	14	CASVKGVAEETQYF	TGTGCCAGCGTAAAAGGTGTTGCAGAAGAGACCCAGTACTTC
NA	TRBV5-1	TRBJ2-2	NA	14	CASTSAGNTGELFF	TGCGCCAGCACCTCGGCAGGGAACACCGGGGAGCTGTTTTTT
NA	TRBV4-3	TRBJ1-6	NA	18	CASSQDTTGGPYNSPLHF	TGCGCCAGCAGCCAAGATACTACCGGGGGGCCGTATAATTCACCCCTCCACTTT
NA	TRBV24-1	TRBJ1-2	NA	13	CATRNTKTNGYTF	TGTGCCACCAGAAACACGAAGACGAATGGCTACACCTTC
NA	TRBV7-2	TRBJ1-2	TRBD1	15	CASSRRAGQDYGYTF	TGTGCCAGCAGTCGACGCGCGGGACAGGACTATGGCTACACCTTC
NA	TRBV9	TRBJ2-2	TRBD2	16	CASSVVAGGETGELFF	TGTGCCAGCAGCGTAGTAGCGGGGGGGGAGACCGGGGAGCTGTTTTTT
NA	TRBV9	TRBJ2-2	NA	18	CASSVYASGRANTGELFF	TGTGCCAGCAGCGTATACGCTTCGGGCAGAGCGAACACCGGGGAGCTGTTTTTT
NA	TRBV5-1	TRBJ2-7	NA	14	CASKSGNGGYEQYF	TGCGCCAGCAAGTCCGGGAACGGTGGTTACGAGCAGTACTTC
few	TRBV12-3/TRBV12-4	TRBJ1-5	TRBD1	15	CASSLGGQGGQPQHF	TGTGCCAGCAGTTTAGGGGGACAGGGAGGGCAGCCCCAGCATTTT
NA	TRBV7-2	TRBJ2-7	TRBD1	15	CASSFSGQGIYEQYF	TGTGCCAGCAGCTTTTCCGGACAGGGGATCTACGAGCAGTACTTC
NA	TRBV18	TRBJ1-1	NA	14	CASSPQGRDTEAFF	TGTGCCAGCTCACCACAGGGGCGGGACACTGAAGCTTTCTTT
NA	TRBV6-4	TRBJ2-2	NA	13	CASRPTNTGELFF	TGTGCCAGCAGACCGACCAACACCGGGGAGCTGTTTTTT
NA	TRBV2	TRBJ1-5	NA	12	CASSGGIGPQHF	TGTGCCAGCAGTGGGGGGATCGGGCCCCAGCATTTT
NA	TRBV29-1	TRBJ1-2	NA	11	CSVGIAYGYTF	TGCAGCGTTGGTATTGCATATGGCTACACCTTC
NA	TRBV5-1	TRBJ2-3	NA	13	CASRPSPSDTQYF	TGCGCCAGCAGGCCCTCCCCCTCAGATACGCAGTATTTT
NA	TRBV7-9	TRBJ1-1	NA	15	CASSVRGLPAPEAFF	TGTGCCAGCAGCGTCAGGGGACTCCCGGCCCCTGAAGCTTTCTTT
once	TRBV7-2	TRBJ1-5	NA	15	CASSHDSNLPGPQHF	TGTGCCAGCAGCCATGATAGCAATCTCCCGGGGCCCCAGCATTTT
NA	TRBV19	TRBJ1-4	NA	14	CASSGTRGGEKLFF	TGTGCCAGTAGTGGGACAAGGGGAGGAGAAAAACTGTTTTTT
NA	TRBV28	TRBJ1-2	NA	15	CASIHGGSRLYGYTF	TGTGCCAGCATCCACGGGGGCAGCCGTCTATATGGCTACACCTTC
NA	TRBV6-5	TRBJ1-4	TRBD1	11	CASRAGGKLFF	TGTGCCAGCAGGGCAGGGGGAAAACTGTTTTTT
NA	TRBV19	TRBJ1-5	NA	13	CASSMQPDQPQHF	TGTGCCAGTAGTATGCAGCCCGATCAGCCCCAGCATTTT
NA	TRBV6-2/TRBV6-3	TRBJ2-5	NA	15	CASSYPRARQETQYF	TGTGCCAGCAGTTACCCACGAGCGCGGCAAGAGACCCAGTACTTC
NA	TRBV7-3	TRBJ2-7	NA	13	CASSLNPGYEQYF	TGTGCCAGCAGCTTAAATCCAGGCTACGAGCAGTACTTC
NA	TRBV7-2	TRBJ1-3	NA	12	CASSLEDSPRYF	TGTGCCAGCAGCTTAGAGGACAGTCCGAGGTATTTT
NA	TRBV29-1	TRBJ1-1	NA	13	CSVVQRPNTEAFF	TGCAGCGTAGTACAGAGGCCGAACACTGAAGCTTTCTTT
NA	TRBV7-2	TRBJ2-2	TRBD1	18	CASSFGRRQGRDTGELFF	TGTGCCAGCAGCTTCGGGAGACGACAGGGGAGAGACACCGGGGAGCTGTTTTTT
NA	TRBV6-1	TRBJ2-3	TRBD2	19	CASSSGSGANLRGTDTQYF	TGTGCCAGCAGCTCCGGTAGCGGGGCTAATCTGAGGGGCACAGATACGCAGTATTTT
NA	TRBV4-2	TRBJ2-3	NA	13	CASSQGEMDTQYF	TGTGCCAGCAGCCAGGGGGAGATGGATACGCAGTATTTT
NA	TRBV3-1	TRBJ2-2	NA	13	CASSQRRAGELFF	TGTGCCAGCAGCCAAAGGCGGGCCGGGGAGCTGTTTTTT
NA	TRBV29-1	TRBJ1-4	NA	12	CSAHGGNEKLFF	TGCAGCGCCCACGGGGGAAATGAAAAACTGTTTTTT
few	TRBV5-1	TRBJ2-5	NA	12	CASSRGQETQYF	TGCGCCAGCAGCAGGGGCCAAGAGACCCAGTACTTC
NA	TRBV7-2	TRBJ2-4	NA	11	CASSAKNIQYF	TGTGCCAGCAGCGCCAAAAACATTCAGTACTTC